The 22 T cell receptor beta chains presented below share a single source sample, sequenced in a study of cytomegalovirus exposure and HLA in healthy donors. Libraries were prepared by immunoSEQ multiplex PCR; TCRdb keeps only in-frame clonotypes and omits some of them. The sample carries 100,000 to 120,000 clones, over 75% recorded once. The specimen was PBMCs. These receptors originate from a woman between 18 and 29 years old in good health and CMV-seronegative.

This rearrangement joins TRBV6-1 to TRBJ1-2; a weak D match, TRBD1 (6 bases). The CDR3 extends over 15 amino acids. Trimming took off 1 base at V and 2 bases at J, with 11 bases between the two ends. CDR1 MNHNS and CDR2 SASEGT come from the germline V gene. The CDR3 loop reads CASSEVGQGNYGYTF. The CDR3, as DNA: TGTGCCAGCAGTGAAGTAGGGCAGGGGAACTATGGCTACACCTTC.

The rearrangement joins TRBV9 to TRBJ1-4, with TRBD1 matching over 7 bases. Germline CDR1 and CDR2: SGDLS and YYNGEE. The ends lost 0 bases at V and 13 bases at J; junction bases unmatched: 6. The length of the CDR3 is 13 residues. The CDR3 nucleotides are TGTGCCAGCAGCGTAGGGGACAGATCCTTACTGTTTTTT. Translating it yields CASSVGDRSLLFF.

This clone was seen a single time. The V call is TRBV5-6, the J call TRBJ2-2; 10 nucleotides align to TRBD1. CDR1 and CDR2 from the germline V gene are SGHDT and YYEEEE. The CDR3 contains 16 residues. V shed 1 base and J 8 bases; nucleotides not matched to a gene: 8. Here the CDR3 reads CASSLRTGGYRGELFF. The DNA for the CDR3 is TGTGCCAGCAGCTTGAGGACAGGGGGTTACCGAGGGGAGCTGTTTTTT.

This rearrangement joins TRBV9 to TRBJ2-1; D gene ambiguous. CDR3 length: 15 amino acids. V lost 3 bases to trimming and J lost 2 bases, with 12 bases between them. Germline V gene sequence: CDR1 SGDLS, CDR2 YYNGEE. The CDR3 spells CASSATGSTYNEQFF. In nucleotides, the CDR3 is TGTGCCAGCAGCGCCACTGGTTCCACCTACAATGAGCAGTTCTTC.

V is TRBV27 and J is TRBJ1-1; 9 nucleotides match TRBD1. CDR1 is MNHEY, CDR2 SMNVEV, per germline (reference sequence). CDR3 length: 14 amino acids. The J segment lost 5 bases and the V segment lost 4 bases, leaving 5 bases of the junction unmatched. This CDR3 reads CASSYRGLRTEAFF. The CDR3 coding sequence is TGTGCCAGCAGTTACAGGGGGCTTAGGACTGAAGCTTTCTTT.

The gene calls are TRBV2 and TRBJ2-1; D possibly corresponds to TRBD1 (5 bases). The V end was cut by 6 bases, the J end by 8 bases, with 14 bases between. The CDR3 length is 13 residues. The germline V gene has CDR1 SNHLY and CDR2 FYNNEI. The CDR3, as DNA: TGTGCCAGCAGGTTGTGGGGCCTCGATGAGCAGTTCTTC. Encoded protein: CASRLWGLDEQFF.

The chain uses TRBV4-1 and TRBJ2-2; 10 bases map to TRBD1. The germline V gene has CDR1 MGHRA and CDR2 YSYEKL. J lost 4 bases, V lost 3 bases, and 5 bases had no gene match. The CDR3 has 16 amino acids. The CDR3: CASSQGDRGGTGELFF. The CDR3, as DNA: TGCGCCAGCAGCCAGGGGGACAGGGGAGGCACCGGGGAGCTGTTTTTT.

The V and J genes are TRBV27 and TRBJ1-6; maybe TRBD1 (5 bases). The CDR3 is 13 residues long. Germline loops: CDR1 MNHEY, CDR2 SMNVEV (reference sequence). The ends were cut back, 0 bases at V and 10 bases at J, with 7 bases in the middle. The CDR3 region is CASSLSGGSPLHF. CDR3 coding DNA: TGTGCCAGCAGTTTATCGGGGGGGTCACCCCTCCACTTT.

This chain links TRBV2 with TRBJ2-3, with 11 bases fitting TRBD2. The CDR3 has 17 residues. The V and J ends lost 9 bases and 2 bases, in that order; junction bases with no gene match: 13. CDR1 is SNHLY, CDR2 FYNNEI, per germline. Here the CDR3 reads CASMRASGGSFTDTQYF. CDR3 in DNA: TGTGCCAGTATGAGGGCTAGCGGGGGGTCCTTCACAGATACGCAGTATTTT.

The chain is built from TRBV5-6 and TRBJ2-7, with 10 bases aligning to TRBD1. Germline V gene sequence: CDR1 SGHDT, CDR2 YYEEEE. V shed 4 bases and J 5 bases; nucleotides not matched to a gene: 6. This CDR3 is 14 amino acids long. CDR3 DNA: TGTGCCAGCAGCGCCGGGACAGGGGTCAACGAGCAGTACTTC. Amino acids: CASSAGTGVNEQYF.

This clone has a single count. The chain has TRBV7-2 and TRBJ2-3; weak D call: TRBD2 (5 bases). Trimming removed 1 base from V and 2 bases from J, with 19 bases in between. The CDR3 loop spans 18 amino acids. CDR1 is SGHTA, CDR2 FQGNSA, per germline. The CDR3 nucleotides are TGTGCCAGCAGCTTAGATCCTGACTACAACTATTTCACAGATACGCAGTATTTT. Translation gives CASSLDPDYNYFTDTQYF.

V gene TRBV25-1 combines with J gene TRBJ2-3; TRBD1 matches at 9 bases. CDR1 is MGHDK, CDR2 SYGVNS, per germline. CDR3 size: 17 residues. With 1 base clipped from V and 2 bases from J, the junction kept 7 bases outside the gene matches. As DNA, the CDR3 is TGTGCCAGCAGTGAATTGGAGACAGGGGGGGACACAGATACGCAGTATTTT. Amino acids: CASSELETGGDTDTQYF. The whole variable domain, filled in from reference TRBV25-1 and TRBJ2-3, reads EADIYQTPRYLVIGTGKKITLECSQTMGHDKMYWYQQDPGMELHLIHYSYGVNSTEKGDLSSESTVSRIRTEHFPLTLESARPSHTSQYLCASSELETGGDTDTQYFGPGTRLTVL.

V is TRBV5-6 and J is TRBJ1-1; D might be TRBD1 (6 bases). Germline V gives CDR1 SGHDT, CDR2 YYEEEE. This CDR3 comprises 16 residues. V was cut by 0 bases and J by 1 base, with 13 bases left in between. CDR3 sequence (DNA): TGTGCCAGCAGCTTGGAGTGGCGACAGGAGAACACTGAAGCTTTCTTT. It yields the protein CASSLEWRQENTEAFF.

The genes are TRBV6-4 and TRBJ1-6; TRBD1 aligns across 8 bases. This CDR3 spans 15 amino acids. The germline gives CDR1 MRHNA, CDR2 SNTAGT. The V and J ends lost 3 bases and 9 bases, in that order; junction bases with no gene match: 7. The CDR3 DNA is TGTGCCAGCAGTGAAGGACAGGGAGATGGTTCACCCCTCCACTTT. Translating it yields CASSEGQGDGSPLHF.

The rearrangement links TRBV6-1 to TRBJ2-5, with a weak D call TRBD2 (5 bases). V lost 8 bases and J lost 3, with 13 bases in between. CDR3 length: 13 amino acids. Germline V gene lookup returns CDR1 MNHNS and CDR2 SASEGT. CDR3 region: CASLKTGKETQYF. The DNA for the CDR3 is TGTGCCAGCCTCAAGACCGGGAAAGAGACCCAGTACTTC.

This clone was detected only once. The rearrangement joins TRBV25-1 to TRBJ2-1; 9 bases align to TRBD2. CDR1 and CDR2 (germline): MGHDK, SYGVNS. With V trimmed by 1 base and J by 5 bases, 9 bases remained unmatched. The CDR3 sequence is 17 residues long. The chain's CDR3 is CASSEFIGGGDNNEQFF. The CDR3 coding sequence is TGTGCCAGCAGTGAATTTATCGGCGGGGGGGATAACAATGAGCAGTTCTTC.

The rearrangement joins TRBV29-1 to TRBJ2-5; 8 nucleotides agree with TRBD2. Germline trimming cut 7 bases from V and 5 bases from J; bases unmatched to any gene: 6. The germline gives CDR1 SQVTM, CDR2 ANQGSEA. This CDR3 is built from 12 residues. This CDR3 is CSANGGAETQYF. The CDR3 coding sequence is TGCAGCGCCAACGGGGGGGCTGAGACCCAGTACTTC. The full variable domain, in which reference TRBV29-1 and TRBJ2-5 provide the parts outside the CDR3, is SAVISQKPSRDICQRGTSLTIQCQVDSQVTMMFWYRQQPGQSLTLIATANQGSEATYESGFVIDKFPISRPNLTFSTLTVSNMSPEDSSIYLCSANGGAETQYFGPGTRLLVL.

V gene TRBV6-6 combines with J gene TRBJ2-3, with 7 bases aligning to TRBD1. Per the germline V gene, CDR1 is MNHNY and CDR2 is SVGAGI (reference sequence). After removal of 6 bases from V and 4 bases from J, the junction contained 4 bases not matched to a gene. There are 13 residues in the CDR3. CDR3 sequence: CASSGQAPDTQYF. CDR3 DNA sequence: TGTGCCAGCAGCGGACAGGCTCCAGATACGCAGTATTTT.

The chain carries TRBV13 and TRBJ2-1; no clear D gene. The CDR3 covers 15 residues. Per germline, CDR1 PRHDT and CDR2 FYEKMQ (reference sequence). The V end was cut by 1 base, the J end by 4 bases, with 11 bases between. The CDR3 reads CASSLVTLGYNEQFF. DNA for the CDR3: TGTGCCAGCAGCTTAGTGACACTTGGTTACAATGAGCAGTTCTTC. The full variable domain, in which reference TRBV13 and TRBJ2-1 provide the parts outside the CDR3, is AAGVIQSPRHLIKEKRETATLKCYPIPRHDTVYWYQQGPGQDPQFLISFYEKMQSDKGSIPDRFSAQQFSDYHSELNMSSLELGDSALYFCASSLVTLGYNEQFFGPGTRLTVL.

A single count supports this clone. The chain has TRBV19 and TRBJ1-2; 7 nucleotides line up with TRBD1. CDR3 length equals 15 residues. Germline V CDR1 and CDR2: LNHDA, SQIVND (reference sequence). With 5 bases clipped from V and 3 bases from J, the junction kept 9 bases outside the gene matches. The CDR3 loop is CASSAPGQGDYGYTF. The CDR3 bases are TGTGCCAGTAGTGCTCCGGGGCAGGGGGACTATGGCTACACCTTC.

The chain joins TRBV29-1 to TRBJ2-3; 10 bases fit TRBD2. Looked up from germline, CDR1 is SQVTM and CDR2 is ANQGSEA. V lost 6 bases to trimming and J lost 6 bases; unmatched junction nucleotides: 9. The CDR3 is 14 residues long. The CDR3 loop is CSVAPSGGEDTQYF. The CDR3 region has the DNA TGCAGCGTGGCCCCTAGCGGGGGCGAGGATACGCAGTATTTT.

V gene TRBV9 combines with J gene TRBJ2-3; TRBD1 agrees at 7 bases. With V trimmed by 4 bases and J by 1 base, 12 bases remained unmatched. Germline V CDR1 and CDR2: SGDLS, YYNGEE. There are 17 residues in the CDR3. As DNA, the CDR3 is TGTGCCAGCAGCATAAGGACAGGAGAGACTGGCACAGATACGCAGTATTTT. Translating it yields CASSIRTGETGTDTQYF.